The rows below give T cell receptor beta chains drawn from one sample of a study of control samples from healthy donors and cancer patients. The repertoire was sequenced with immunoSEQ multiplex PCR; TCRdb's copy has only in-frame clones and lacks some. The data hold 150,000 or so clones, with roughly 93% observed a single time. What was sequenced was blood. The receptors originated from a young man in good health. The CDR3 runs from the conserved cysteine through the conserved F or W. Fields, in order: J gene, clone size, D gene, V gene, CDR3 DNA, CDR3 protein. The D gene is left open where the match is weak. A row's size may be missing; if present it is once, few, many or a size class.

J: TRBJ1-6
size: .
D: .
V: TRBV15
DNA: TGTGCCACCAGCGGATTACCGAGGGATTCACCCCTCCACTTT
CDR3: CATSGLPRDSPLHF

J: TRBJ2-3
size: .
D: .
V: TRBV5-1
DNA: TGCGCCAGCAGCTTGGCGGGGAGGACAGATACGCAGTATTTT
CDR3: CASSLAGRTDTQYF

J: TRBJ1-1
size: .
D: .
V: TRBV19
DNA: TGTGCCAGTAGTGTCCTACTGGGGACTGAAGCTTTCTTT
CDR3: CASSVLLGTEAFF

J: TRBJ2-1
size: once
D: TRBD1
V: TRBV7-3
DNA: TGTGCCAGCAGCTTCGGACAGGGGAATGAGCAGTTCTTC
CDR3: CASSFGQGNEQFF

J: TRBJ2-6
size: .
D: TRBD1
V: TRBV7-9
DNA: TGTGCCAGCAGTAACCGGGACAGGGAGAAAGGGGCCAACGTCCTGACTTTC
CDR3: CASSNRDREKGANVLTF

J: TRBJ2-7
size: .
D: TRBD1
V: TRBV10-3
DNA: TGTGCCATCAGTGACCGGGACAGACCATACGAGCAGTACTTC
CDR3: CAISDRDRPYEQYF

J: TRBJ2-1
size: .
D: TRBD2
V: TRBV5-1
DNA: TGCGCCAGCAGCAAGGAGGCTAGCGGGGACAATGAGCAGTTCTTC
CDR3: CASSKEASGDNEQFF

J: TRBJ2-1
size: .
D: .
V: TRBV3-1/TRBV3-2
DNA: TGTGCCAGCAGCCAAGATCGATTCTTGGGGGGCGGGAATGAGCAGTTCTTC
CDR3: CASSQDRFLGGGNEQFF

J: TRBJ2-7
size: .
D: TRBD1
V: TRBV5-4
DNA: TGTGCCAGCAGCCCTGGGACAGCCCACGAGCAGTACTTC
CDR3: CASSPGTAHEQYF

J: TRBJ1-1
size: .
D: .
V: TRBV13
DNA: TGTGCCAGCAGCTTGTTGTCCCGGGATTCTGAAGCTTTCTTT
CDR3: CASSLLSRDSEAFF

J: TRBJ1-1
size: .
D: .
V: TRBV5-6
DNA: TGTGCCAGCAGCTGGGCAGGGAGTGAAGCTTTCTTT
CDR3: CASSWAGSEAFF

J: TRBJ2-7
size: .
D: .
V: TRBV7-2
DNA: TGTGCCAGCAGCTTATCGCAGGCGTTATACTACGAGCAGTACTTC
CDR3: CASSLSQALYYEQYF

J: TRBJ1-2
size: .
D: TRBD1
V: TRBV2
DNA: TGTGCCAGCAGTGAAAGAAGCGCCGGACAGGGGACCTACGGCTACACCTTC
CDR3: CASSERSAGQGTYGYTF

J: TRBJ1-1
size: .
D: .
V: TRBV18
DNA: TGTGCCAGCTCAAAGGGGACGGAAGCTTTCTTT
CDR3: CASSKGTEAFF

J: TRBJ2-7
size: .
D: .
V: TRBV5-6
DNA: TGTGCCAGCACCGTGACAGGAACCTACGAGCAGTACTTC
CDR3: CASTVTGTYEQYF

J: TRBJ1-2
size: .
D: .
V: TRBV29-1
DNA: TGCAGCGTTGATGGGGTCCTACGCTACACCTTC
CDR3: CSVDGVLRYTF

J: TRBJ2-1
size: .
D: TRBD2
V: TRBV6-6
DNA: TGTGCCAGCAGCCTTGTAGCGGGGGCAGATGAGCAGTTCTTC
CDR3: CASSLVAGADEQFF

J: TRBJ2-2
size: .
D: .
V: TRBV4-3
DNA: TGCGCCAGCAGCCAAGATCCGTCGTACGGTAACACCGGGGAGCTGTTTTTT
CDR3: CASSQDPSYGNTGELFF

J: TRBJ1-4
size: .
D: .
V: TRBV7-6
DNA: TGTGCCAGCAGCTTAGCGGCAGGGTTCGCTCCTTATCTGTTTTTT
CDR3: CASSLAAGFAPYLFF

J: TRBJ2-3
size: .
D: .
V: TRBV5-1
DNA: TGCGCCAGCAGCTTGGCCGACCCCACAGATACGCAGTATTTT
CDR3: CASSLADPTDTQYF

J: TRBJ2-1
size: .
D: .
V: TRBV6-5
DNA: TGTGCCAGCAGTTACGGTGGGGGATTTGAGCAGTTCTTC
CDR3: CASSYGGGFEQFF

J: TRBJ2-1
size: .
D: .
V: TRBV6-5
DNA: TGTGCCAGCAGTCTAGGGGGACTCAATGAGCAGTTCTTC
CDR3: CASSLGGLNEQFF

J: TRBJ2-3
size: .
D: TRBD2
V: TRBV29-1
DNA: TGCAGCGTAGATCTAGCGGGAGGGCCAGATACGCAGTATTTT
CDR3: CSVDLAGGPDTQYF

J: TRBJ2-7
size: .
D: TRBD1
V: TRBV2
DNA: TGTGCCTTAGGGACAGGGGGCTCCTACGAGCAGTACTTC
CDR3: CALGTGGSYEQYF

J: TRBJ2-1
size: .
D: TRBD2
V: TRBV11-2
DNA: TGTGCCAGCAGCATTAGCGGGAGGTCCTACAATGAGCAGTTCTTC
CDR3: CASSISGRSYNEQFF

J: TRBJ1-2
size: .
D: .
V: TRBV27
DNA: TGTGCCAGCAGCAGCGACAGCGGTATTAACTATGGCTACACCTTC
CDR3: CASSSDSGINYGYTF

J: TRBJ1-3
size: .
D: .
V: TRBV30
DNA: TGTGCCTGGACGGATGGGGGCTCTGGAAACACCATATATTTT
CDR3: CAWTDGGSGNTIYF